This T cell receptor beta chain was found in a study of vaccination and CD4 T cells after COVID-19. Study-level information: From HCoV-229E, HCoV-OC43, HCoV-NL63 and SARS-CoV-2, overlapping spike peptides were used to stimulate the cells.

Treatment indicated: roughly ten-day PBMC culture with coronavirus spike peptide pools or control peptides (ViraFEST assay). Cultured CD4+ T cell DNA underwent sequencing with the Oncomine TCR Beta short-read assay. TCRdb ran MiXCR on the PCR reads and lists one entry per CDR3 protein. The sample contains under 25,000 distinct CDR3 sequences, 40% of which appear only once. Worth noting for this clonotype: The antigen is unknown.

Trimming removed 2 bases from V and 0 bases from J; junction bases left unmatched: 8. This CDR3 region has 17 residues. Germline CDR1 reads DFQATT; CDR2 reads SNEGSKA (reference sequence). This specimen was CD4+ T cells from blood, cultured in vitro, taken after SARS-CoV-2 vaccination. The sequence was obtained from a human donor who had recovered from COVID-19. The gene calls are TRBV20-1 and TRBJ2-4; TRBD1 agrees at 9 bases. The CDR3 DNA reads TGCAGTGCTAGACCGGGACAGGGAGATCTAGCCAAAAACATTCAGTACTTC. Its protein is CSARPGQGDLAKNIQYF.